This passage covers 21 T cell receptor beta chains from one sample sequenced in a study of blood T cell repertoires in COVID-19. The method was immunoSEQ multiplex PCR; TCRdb's version includes in-frame clones alone and lacks a portion of them. The data show around 360,000 clones, roughly 87% seen once. The sample comprised PBMCs or T cells enriched from blood (not recorded which). These receptors all stem from a woman in her twenties or thirties who had recovered from COVID-19.

V gene TRBV30 combines with J gene TRBJ1-3; 10 bases are shared with TRBD1. This CDR3 is built from 16 residues. CDR1 and CDR2 (germline): GTSNPN, SVGIG (reference sequence). Trimming removed 5 bases from V and 0 bases from J; junction bases left unmatched: 7. The CDR3 DNA sequence: TGTGCCTGGTCGAGACAGGGGGCCACCTCTGGAAACACCATATATTTT. This translates into CAWSRQGATSGNTIYF.

The V gene is TRBV19, the J gene TRBJ1-2; D remains ambiguous. In germline, CDR1 is LNHDA, CDR2 SQIVND (reference sequence). V was cut by 6 bases and J by 6 bases, with 14 bases left in between. The CDR3 has 13 residues. The CDR3 sequence is CASSRTEVDGYTF. The CDR3 bases are TGTGCCAGTAGCAGGACGGAGGTGGATGGCTACACCTTC.

This rearrangement joins TRBV7-9 to TRBJ1-5; a weak D match, TRBD1 (6 bases). Trimming removed 5 bases from V and 7 bases from J, with 12 bases in between. CDR3 length: 13 residues. Germline lookup yields CDR1 SEHNR and CDR2 FQNEAQ (reference sequence). DNA for the CDR3: TGTGCCAGCAGCCAACAGGGCTACCAGCCCCAGCATTTT. This translates into CASSQQGYQPQHF.

V is TRBV28 and J is TRBJ2-7, with 13 positions matching TRBD2. This CDR3 has 14 residues. The junction had 7 bases not matched to a gene; V was cut back by 10 bases and J by 4 bases. CDR1 and CDR2 (germline): MDHEN, SYDVKM. The CDR3 spells CAIQLAGGEYEQYF. The CDR3 DNA is TGTGCCATCCAACTAGCGGGAGGGGAATACGAGCAGTACTTC.

As for this clone: Other DNA sequences in this sample translate to the same CDR3. The V gene is TRBV19, the J gene TRBJ2-7; the match to TRBD1 covers 8 bases. This CDR3 is built from 14 residues. With 3 bases clipped from V and 5 bases from J, the junction kept 6 bases outside the gene matches. Germline V gives CDR1 LNHDA, CDR2 SQIVND (reference sequence). CDR3 coding DNA: TGTGCCAGTAGTATGGGTCAGGGGGCCCACGAGCAGTACTTC. It translates to CASSMGQGAHEQYF. The variable domain in full, completed from reference TRBV19 and TRBJ2-7, reads DGGITQSPKYLFRKEGQNVTLSCEQNLNHDAMYWYRQDPGQGLRLIYYSQIVNDFQKGDIAEGYSVSREKKESFPLTVTSAQKNPTAFYLCASSMGQGAHEQYFGPGTRLTVT.

The CDR3 is CASSFVAGGSETQYF. The CDR3 DNA reads as TGTGCCAGCAGTTTCGTGGCGGGAGGCTCAGAGACCCAGTACTTC. The V and J genes are TRBV27 and TRBJ2-5, with 8 bases lining up with TRBD2. The CDR3 spans 15 residues. The germline V gene encodes CDR1 MNHEY and CDR2 SMNVEV (reference sequence). Unmatched junction bases numbered 7, after V lost 3 bases and J lost 4 bases.

This clone has a single count. The rearrangement joins TRBV5-6 to TRBJ1-4; D not resolved. V dropped 0 bases and J dropped 0 bases, with 15 bases sitting between them. This CDR3 is 18 amino acids long. Per germline, CDR1 SGHDT and CDR2 YYEEEE. The CDR3 DNA is TGTGCCAGCAGCTTGGGTAGACGACATGTTTCAACTAATGAAAAACTGTTTTTT. Amino acids: CASSLGRRHVSTNEKLFF.

The chain combines TRBV27 with TRBJ2-3; 10 bases map to TRBD2. V was clipped by 3 bases and J by 0 bases; unmatched bases: 6. CDR1 and CDR2 (germline): MNHEY, SMNVEV (reference sequence). The CDR3 covers 17 residues. The CDR3 nucleotides read TGTGCCAGCAGTTTTCTATTGACTAGCGGGAGCACAGATACGCAGTATTTT. Protein sequence: CASSFLLTSGSTDTQYF.

The chain links TRBV5-1 to TRBJ2-1, with D maybe TRBD1 (6 bases). The CDR3 extends over 13 amino acids. V lost 4 bases, J lost 7 bases, and 12 bases lay in between. Germline CDR1 reads SGHRS; CDR2 reads YFSETQ. Here the CDR3 reads CASSMGQGNEQFF. The CDR3 DNA is TGCGCCAGCAGCATGGGCCAGGGGAATGAGCAGTTCTTC.

The chain joins TRBV4-1 to TRBJ2-3; 10 nucleotides match TRBD1. From germline, CDR1 is MGHRA and CDR2 YSYEKL. V shed 4 bases, J shed 7 bases, and the junction held 8 bases outside the gene matches. CDR3 length equals 15 residues. The CDR3 region is CASSPGTGVGNTQYF. The CDR3 nucleotides are TGCGCCAGCAGCCCCGGGACAGGGGTGGGGAATACGCAGTATTTT.

The genes are TRBV9 and TRBJ1-5, with 9 bases aligning to TRBD1. J gave up 5 bases and V 4 bases, and 7 bases lay outside the gene matches. The CDR3 has 15 amino acids. Germline loops: CDR1 SGDLS, CDR2 YYNGEE. DNA for the CDR3: TGTGCCAGCAGCCCCGGACAGGGGAGGGATCAGCCCCAGCATTTT. This sequence encodes CASSPGQGRDQPQHF.

This chain connects TRBV7-9 to TRBJ2-1; the D gene is possibly TRBD1 (6 bases). CDR1 is SEHNR, CDR2 FQNEAQ, per germline (reference sequence). The CDR3 extends over 15 amino acids. The germline V and J ends were trimmed by 5 bases and 4 bases, with 15 bases remaining between them. The CDR3 loop reads CASSLGDISYNEQFF. CDR3 sequence (DNA): TGTGCCAGCAGCCTCGGGGACATATCTTACAATGAGCAGTTCTTC.

This clone was picked up a small number of times. This chain links TRBV7-2 with TRBJ2-1, with 16 nucleotides matching TRBD2. V lost 4 bases, J lost 8 bases, and 5 bases stayed unmatched. The CDR3 has 16 amino acids. Germline CDR1 is SGHTA and CDR2 is FQGNSA. The CDR3 is CASSSGTSGGAYEQFF. DNA for the CDR3: TGTGCCAGCAGCTCCGGGACTAGCGGGGGGGCCTATGAGCAGTTCTTC.

In its sample, this clone was seen once. The chain recombines TRBV24-1 with TRBJ2-1, with TRBD2 matching 8 bases. The V gene end was trimmed by 3 bases and the J gene end by 0 bases; junction bases not matched to a gene: 0. Germline CDR1 reads KGHDR; CDR2 reads SFDVKD. The CDR3 runs 15 residues. The CDR3 here is CATSDSGSSYNEQFF. Here the CDR3 DNA reads TGTGCCACCAGTGATAGCGGGAGCTCCTACAATGAGCAGTTCTTC.

The CDR3 region is CASRPTEYSNQPQHF. The CDR3 DNA sequence: TGCGCCAGCAGGCCGACAGAGTATAGCAATCAGCCCCAGCATTTT. The V and J genes are TRBV5-1 and TRBJ1-5; possibly TRBD1 for D (5 bases). The germline CDR1 and CDR2 sequences are SGHRS and YFSETQ. The CDR3 runs to 15 residues. Trimming cost V 5 bases and J 0 bases, with 12 bases left between them.

The chain has TRBV3-1 (or the pseudogene TRBV3-2) and TRBJ1-2, with 7 bases lining up with TRBD1. This CDR3 contains 14 residues. V dropped 6 bases and J dropped 6; count of bases not matched to a gene: 10. CDR1 is LGHDT, CDR2 YNNKEL, per germline (reference sequence). CDR3 loop: CASSTSTTGHGYTF. The CDR3 DNA sequence: TGTGCCAGCAGTACCTCGACGACAGGGCATGGCTACACCTTC.

This chain links TRBV5-6 with TRBJ2-5; 7 positions match TRBD2. V trimming: 2 bases; J trimming: 2 bases; junction bases outside the gene matches: 3. CDR1 and CDR2 from the germline V gene are SGHDT and YYEEEE. The CDR3 is made up of 14 amino acids. Here the CDR3 reads CASSLAGSQETQYF. CDR3 sequence (DNA): TGTGCCAGCAGCTTAGCGGGGTCTCAAGAGACCCAGTACTTC.

The chain has TRBV19 and TRBJ1-1; weak D call: TRBD1 (5 bases). Germline values: CDR1 LNHDA, CDR2 SQIVND (reference sequence). V was pared by 6 bases and J by 1 base, with 9 bases between. The CDR3 length is 13 residues. CDR3 DNA: TGTGCCAGTAGGATCAGGGAGAACACTGAAGCTTTCTTT. It encodes CASRIRENTEAFF.

This chain uses TRBV6-5 with TRBJ1-2, with TRBD1 as a possible D gene (5 bases). The CDR3 is 16 residues long. CDR1 and CDR2 (germline): MNHEY, SVGAGI. Deletions cut 2 bases from V and 2 bases from J, with 15 bases between. DNA of the CDR3: TGTGCCAGCAGTTACGACCGGGGGATTGGGAACTATGGCTACACCTTC. Translating gives CASSYDRGIGNYGYTF.

The gene calls are TRBV5-1 and TRBJ1-3; D gene uncertain. In germline, CDR1 is SGHRS, CDR2 YFSETQ. Trimming cost V 0 bases and J 2 bases, with 9 bases left between them. The length of the CDR3 is 15 residues. This CDR3 is CASSLAVSPGNTIYF. The DNA of the CDR3 is TGCGCCAGCAGCTTGGCCGTCTCTCCTGGAAACACCATATATTTT.

The V call is TRBV10-3, the J call TRBJ2-7, with a tentative D call TRBD2 (5 bases). Germline V gene sequence: CDR1 ENHRY, CDR2 SYGVKD. V shed 3 bases and J shed 4 bases, with 7 bases lying between them. The CDR3 sequence is 12 residues long. The CDR3 here is CAISELDYEQYF. The CDR3 region has the DNA TGTGCCATCAGTGAACTAGATTACGAGCAGTACTTC.